This T cell receptor beta chain originates from a study of pediatric ulcerative colitis. Findings and caveats of the study: Compared with controls, ulcerative colitis showed greater blood-rectum clone sharing.

As for this clone: Its specificity is unknown.

The data were produced by immunoSEQ multiplex PCR, yet TCRdb's version contains in-frame clones alone and is incomplete. Of about 5,800 clones listed, 89% were seen once; the top ten hold less than 2%. Trimming at V came to 1 base and at J to 8 bases, leaving 9 bases not matched to a gene. The CDR3 loop spans 16 amino acids. The germline CDR1 and CDR2 sequences are LNHDA and SQIVND (reference sequence). Sequencing used blood. This receptor was taken from a girl aged 5 to 17 who was a control in a study of pediatric ulcerative colitis. The rearrangement links TRBV19 to TRBJ2-1; 9 bases are a match to TRBD2. The CDR3 nucleotides are TGTGCCAGTAGTATAGGGGGAAGCGGGAGGTTTGATGAGCAGTTCTTC. Protein sequence: CASSIGGSGRFDEQFF.